The entry below describes one T cell receptor beta chain. In the authors' workflow: Counts of nucleated cells, estimated from reference gene primer amplification, were obtained. Profiling relied on immunoSEQ multiplex PCR, and the TCRdb table lists in-frame clones only, not all of them. That table gives V, J and clone size, and the DNA gave D and trimming. The sample has 45,000 to 70,000 clones; less than 75% are singletons. The data stem from a study of blood T cell repertoires in COVID-19. The overall study: From the United States, Italy and Spain came samples of acute and convalescent COVID-19. PBMCs, B-cell-depleted T cells, or T cells provided the cDNA or gDNA that made up the material.

The sequence came from a woman aged 45-65 years with active or convalescent COVID-19. Source material: peripheral blood.

CDR3 protein: CASSADSINVLTF. The CDR3 region has the DNA TGTGCCAGCAGTGCGGACAGTATAAACGTCCTGACTTTC. The chain employs TRBV2 and TRBJ2-6; the D gene is possibly TRBD1 (6 bases). Looked up from germline, CDR1 is SNHLY and CDR2 is FYNNEI. V was clipped by 4 bases and J by 10 bases, with 11 bases between them. The CDR3 spans 13 residues.